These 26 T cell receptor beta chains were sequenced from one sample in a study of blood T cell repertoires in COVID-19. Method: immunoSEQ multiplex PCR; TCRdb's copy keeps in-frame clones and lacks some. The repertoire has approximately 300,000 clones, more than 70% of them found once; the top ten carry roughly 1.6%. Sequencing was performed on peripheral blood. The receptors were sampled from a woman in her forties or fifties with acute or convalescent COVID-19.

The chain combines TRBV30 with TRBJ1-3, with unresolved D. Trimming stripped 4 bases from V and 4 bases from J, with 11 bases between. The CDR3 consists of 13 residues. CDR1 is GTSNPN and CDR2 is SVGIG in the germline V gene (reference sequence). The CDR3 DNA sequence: TGTGCCTGGACTAATTCGAGGGGAAACACCATATATTTT. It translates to CAWTNSRGNTIYF.

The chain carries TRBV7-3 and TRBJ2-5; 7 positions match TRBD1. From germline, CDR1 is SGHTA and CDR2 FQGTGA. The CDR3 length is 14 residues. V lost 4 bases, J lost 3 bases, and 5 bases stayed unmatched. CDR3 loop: CASSSEGAEETQYF. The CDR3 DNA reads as TGTGCCAGCAGCTCCGAGGGGGCGGAAGAGACCCAGTACTTC.

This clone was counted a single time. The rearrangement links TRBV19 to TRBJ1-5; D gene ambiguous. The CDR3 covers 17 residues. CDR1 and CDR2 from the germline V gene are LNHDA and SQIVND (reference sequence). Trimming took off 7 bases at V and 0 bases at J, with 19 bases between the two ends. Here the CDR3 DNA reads TGTGCCAGTACCAGCGTACCATCCCAGTATAGCAATCAGCCCCAGCATTTT. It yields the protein CASTSVPSQYSNQPQHF.

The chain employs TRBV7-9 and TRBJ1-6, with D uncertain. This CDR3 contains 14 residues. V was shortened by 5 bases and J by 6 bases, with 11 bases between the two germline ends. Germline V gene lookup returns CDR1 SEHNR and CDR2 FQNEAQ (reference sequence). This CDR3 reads CASSVREGNSPLHF. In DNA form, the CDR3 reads TGTGCCAGCAGCGTCCGGGAGGGTAATTCACCCCTCCACTTT.

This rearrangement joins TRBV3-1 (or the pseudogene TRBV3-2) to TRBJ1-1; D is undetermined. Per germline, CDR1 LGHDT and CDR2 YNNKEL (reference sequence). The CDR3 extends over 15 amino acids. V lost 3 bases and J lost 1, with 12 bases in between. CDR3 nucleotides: TGTGCCAGCAGCCACCCCGGAGCGGGGAACACTGAAGCTTTCTTT. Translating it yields CASSHPGAGNTEAFF.

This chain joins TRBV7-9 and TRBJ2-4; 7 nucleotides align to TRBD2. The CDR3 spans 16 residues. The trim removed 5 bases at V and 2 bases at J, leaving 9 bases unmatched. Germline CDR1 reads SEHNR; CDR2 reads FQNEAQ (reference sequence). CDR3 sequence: CASSAGGAGPKNIQYF. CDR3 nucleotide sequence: TGTGCCAGCAGCGCCGGGGGAGCGGGACCCAAAAACATTCAGTACTTC.

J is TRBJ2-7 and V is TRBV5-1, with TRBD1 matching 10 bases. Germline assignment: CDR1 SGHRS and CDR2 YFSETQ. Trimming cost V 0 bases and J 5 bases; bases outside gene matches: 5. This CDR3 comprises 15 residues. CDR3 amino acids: CASSLAGQGIHEQYF. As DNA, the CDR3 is TGCGCCAGCAGCTTGGCGGGACAGGGGATTCACGAGCAGTACTTC.

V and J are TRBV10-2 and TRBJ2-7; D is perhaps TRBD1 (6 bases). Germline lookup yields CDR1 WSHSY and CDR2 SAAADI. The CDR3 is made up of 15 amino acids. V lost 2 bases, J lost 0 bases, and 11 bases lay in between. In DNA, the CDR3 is TGCGCCAGCAGTGAGAGAGGGGGAGTCTCCTACGAGCAGTACTTC. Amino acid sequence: CASSERGGVSYEQYF.

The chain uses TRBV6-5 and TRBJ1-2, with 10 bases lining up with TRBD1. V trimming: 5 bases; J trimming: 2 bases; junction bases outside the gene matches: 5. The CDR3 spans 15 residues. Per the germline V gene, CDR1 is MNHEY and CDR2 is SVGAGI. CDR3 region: CASSNRGQGNYGYTF. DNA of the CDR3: TGTGCCAGCAGTAATCGGGGACAGGGGAACTATGGCTACACCTTC.

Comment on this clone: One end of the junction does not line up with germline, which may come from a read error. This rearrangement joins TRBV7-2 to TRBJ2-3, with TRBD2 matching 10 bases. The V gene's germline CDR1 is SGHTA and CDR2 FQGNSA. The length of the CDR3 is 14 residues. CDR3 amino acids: CASSLGLAGDRQYF. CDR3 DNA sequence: TGTGCCAGCAGCTTAGGGCTAGCGGGAGATAGGCAGTATTTT.

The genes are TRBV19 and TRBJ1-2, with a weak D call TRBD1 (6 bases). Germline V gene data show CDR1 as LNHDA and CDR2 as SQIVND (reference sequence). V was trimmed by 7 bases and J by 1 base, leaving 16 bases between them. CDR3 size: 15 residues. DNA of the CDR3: TGTGCCAGTACCGGACAGAGGAGCAGTAACTATGGCTACACCTTC. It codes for CASTGQRSSNYGYTF. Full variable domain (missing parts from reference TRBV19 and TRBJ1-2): DGGITQSPKYLFRKEGQNVTLSCEQNLNHDAMYWYRQDPGQGLRLIYYSQIVNDFQKGDIAEGYSVSREKKESFPLTVTSAQKNPTAFYLCASTGQRSSNYGYTFGSGTRLTVV.

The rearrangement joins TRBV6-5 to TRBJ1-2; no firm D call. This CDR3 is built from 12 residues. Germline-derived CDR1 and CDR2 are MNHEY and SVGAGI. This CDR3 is CAATNTNYGYTF. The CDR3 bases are TGTGCGGCGACAAACACTAACTATGGCTACACCTTC.

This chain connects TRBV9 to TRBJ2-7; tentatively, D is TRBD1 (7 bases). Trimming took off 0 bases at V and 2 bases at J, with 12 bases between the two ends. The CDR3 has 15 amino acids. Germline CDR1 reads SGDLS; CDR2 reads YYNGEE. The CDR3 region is CASSVDPGGTYEQYF. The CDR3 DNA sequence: TGTGCCAGCAGCGTAGACCCAGGGGGGACCTACGAGCAGTACTTC.

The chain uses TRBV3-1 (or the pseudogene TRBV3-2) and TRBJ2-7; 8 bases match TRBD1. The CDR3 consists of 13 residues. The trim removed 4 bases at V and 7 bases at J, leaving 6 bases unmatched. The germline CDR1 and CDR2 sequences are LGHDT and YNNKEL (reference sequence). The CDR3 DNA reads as TGTGCCAGCAGCCCCCAGGGGGCGGGGGAGCAGTACTTC. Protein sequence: CASSPQGAGEQYF.

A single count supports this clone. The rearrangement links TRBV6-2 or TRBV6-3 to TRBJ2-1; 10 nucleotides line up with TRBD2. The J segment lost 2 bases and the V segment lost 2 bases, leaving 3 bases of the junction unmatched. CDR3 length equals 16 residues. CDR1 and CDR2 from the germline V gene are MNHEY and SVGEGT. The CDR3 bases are TGTGCCAGCAGTTACCCCCTAGCGGGAGCCTACAATGAGCAGTTCTTC. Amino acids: CASSYPLAGAYNEQFF.

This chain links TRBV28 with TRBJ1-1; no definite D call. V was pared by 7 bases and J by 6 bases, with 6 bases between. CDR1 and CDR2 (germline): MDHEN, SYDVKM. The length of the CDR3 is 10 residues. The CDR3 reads CASKKPEAFF. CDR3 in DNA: TGTGCCAGCAAGAAGCCTGAAGCTTTCTTT.

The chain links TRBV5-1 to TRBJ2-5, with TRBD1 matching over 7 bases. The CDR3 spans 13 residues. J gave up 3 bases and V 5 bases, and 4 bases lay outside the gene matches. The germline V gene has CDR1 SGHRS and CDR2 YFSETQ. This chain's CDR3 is CASRPGTEETQYF. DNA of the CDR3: TGCGCCAGCAGACCCGGGACAGAAGAGACCCAGTACTTC.

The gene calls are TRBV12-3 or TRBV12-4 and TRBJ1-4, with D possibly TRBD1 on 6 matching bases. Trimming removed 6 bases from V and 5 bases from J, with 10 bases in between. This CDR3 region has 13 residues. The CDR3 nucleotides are TGTGCCAGCAGCCGGGACAAAAATGAAAAACTGTTTTTT. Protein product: CASSRDKNEKLFF.

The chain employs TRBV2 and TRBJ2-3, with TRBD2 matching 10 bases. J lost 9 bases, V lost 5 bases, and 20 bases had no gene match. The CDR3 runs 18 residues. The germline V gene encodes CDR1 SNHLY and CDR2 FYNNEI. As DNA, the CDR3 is TGTGCCAGCAGTCCCATAGCGGGAGGCGGGGTCCAAGTAGGCACGCAGTATTTT. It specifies CASSPIAGGGVQVGTQYF.

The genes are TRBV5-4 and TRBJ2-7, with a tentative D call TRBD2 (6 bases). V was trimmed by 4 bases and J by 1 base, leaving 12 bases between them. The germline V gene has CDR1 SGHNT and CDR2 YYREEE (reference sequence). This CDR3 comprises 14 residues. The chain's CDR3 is CASSLGGQSYEQYF. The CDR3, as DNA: TGTGCCAGCAGCCTCGGGGGTCAGTCCTACGAGCAGTACTTC.

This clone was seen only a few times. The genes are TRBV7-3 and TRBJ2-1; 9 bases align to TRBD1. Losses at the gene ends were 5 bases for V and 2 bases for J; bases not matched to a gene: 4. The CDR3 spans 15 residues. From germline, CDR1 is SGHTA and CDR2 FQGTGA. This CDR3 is CASSATGGAYNEQFF. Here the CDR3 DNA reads TGTGCCAGCAGCGCCACAGGGGGCGCCTACAATGAGCAGTTCTTC.

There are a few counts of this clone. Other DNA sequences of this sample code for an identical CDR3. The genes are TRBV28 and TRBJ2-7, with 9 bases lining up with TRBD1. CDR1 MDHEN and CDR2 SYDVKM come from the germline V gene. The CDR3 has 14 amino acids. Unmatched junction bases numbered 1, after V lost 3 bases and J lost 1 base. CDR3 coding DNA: TGTGCCAGCAGTTTGGGGACAGGGTCCTACGAGCAGTACTTC. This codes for CASSLGTGSYEQYF.

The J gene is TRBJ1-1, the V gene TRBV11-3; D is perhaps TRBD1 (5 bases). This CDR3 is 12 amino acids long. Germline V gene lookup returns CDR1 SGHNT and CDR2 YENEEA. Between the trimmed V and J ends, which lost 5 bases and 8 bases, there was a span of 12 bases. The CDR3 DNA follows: TGTGCCAGCAGCCGGCAGGGCGAGGAAGCTTTCTTT. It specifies CASSRQGEEAFF.

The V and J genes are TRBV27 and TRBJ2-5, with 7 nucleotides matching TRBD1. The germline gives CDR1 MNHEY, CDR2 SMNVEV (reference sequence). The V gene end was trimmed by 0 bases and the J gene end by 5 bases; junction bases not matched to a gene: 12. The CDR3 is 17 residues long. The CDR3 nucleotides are TGTGCCAGCAGTTTATCTATGGCAGGGGGTCGAGGGGAGACCCAGTACTTC. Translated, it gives CASSLSMAGGRGETQYF.

The CDR3 coding sequence is TGTGCCAGCTCACCACAGACTGTCTCCTACAATGAGCAGTTCTTC. Translation gives CASSPQTVSYNEQFF. The V gene is TRBV18, the J gene TRBJ2-1; no clear D gene. The CDR3 has 15 residues. Per germline, CDR1 KGHSH and CDR2 LQKENI. V was trimmed by 1 base and J by 0 bases, leaving 7 bases between them.

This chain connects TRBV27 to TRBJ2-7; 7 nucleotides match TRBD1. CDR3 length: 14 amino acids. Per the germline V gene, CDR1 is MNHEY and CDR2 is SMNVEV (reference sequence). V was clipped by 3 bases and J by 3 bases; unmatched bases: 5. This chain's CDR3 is CASSFRRQGYEQYF. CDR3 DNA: TGTGCCAGCAGTTTCCGAAGACAGGGCTACGAGCAGTACTTC.